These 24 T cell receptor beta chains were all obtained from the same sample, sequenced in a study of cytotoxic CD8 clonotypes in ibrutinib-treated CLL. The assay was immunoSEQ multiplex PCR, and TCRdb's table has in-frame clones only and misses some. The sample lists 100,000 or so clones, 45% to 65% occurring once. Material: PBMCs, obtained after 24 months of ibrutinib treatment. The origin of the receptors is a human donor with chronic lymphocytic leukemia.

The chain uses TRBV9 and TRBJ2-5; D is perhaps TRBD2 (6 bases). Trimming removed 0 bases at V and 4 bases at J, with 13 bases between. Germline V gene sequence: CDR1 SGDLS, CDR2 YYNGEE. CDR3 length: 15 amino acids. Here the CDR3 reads CASSVATTSIETQYF. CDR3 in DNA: TGTGCCAGCAGCGTAGCTACGACTAGTATAGAGACCCAGTACTTC.

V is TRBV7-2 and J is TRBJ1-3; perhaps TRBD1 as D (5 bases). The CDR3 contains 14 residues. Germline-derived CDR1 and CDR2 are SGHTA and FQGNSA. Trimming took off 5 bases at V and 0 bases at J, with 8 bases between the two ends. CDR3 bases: TGTGCCAGCAGCCCGGACACCTCTGGAAACACCATATATTTT. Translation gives CASSPDTSGNTIYF.

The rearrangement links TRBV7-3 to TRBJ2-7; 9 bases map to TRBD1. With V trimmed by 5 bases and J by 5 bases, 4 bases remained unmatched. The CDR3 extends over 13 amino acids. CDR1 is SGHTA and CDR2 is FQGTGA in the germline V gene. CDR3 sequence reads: CASSPRDRDEQYF. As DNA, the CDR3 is TGTGCCAGCAGCCCTCGGGACAGGGACGAGCAGTACTTC.

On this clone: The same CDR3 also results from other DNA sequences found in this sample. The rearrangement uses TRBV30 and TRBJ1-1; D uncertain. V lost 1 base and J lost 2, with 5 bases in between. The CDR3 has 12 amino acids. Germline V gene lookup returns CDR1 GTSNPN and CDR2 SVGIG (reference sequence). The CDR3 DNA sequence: TGTGCCTGGAGTGAAGGTAACACTGAAGCTTTCTTT. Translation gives CAWSEGNTEAFF.

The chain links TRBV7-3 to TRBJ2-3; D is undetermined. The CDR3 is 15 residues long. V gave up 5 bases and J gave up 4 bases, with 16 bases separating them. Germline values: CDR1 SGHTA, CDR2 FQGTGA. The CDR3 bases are TGTGCCAGCAGCCCGGATCCCCTGCGTCCAGATACGCAGTATTTT. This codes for CASSPDPLRPDTQYF.

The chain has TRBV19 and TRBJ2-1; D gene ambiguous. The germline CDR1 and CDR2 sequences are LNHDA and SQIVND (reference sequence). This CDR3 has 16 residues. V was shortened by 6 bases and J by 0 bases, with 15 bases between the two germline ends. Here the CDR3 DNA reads TGTGCCAGTAGCCATTTCGGTCATTCCTCCTACAATGAGCAGTTCTTC. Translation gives CASSHFGHSSYNEQFF.

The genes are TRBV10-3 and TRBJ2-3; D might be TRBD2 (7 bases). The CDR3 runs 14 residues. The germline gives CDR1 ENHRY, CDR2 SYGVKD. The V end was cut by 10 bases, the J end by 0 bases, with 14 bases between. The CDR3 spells CATGGGQSTDTQYF. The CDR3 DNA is TGTGCCACGGGGGGCGGGCAAAGCACAGATACGCAGTATTTT.

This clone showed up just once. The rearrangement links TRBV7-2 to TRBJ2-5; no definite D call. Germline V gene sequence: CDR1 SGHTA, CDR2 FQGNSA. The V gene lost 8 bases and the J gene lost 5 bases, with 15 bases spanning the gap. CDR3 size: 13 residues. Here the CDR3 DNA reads TGTGCCAGCCTTACCAGTGTTGGGGAGACCCAGTACTTC. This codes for CASLTSVGETQYF.

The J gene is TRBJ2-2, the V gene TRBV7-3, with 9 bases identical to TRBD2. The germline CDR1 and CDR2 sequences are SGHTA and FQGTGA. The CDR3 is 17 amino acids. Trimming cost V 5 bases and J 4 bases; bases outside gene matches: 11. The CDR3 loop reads CASSPRVAGAGTGELFF. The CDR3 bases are TGTGCCAGCAGCCCTAGGGTAGCGGGGGCCGGCACCGGGGAGCTGTTTTTT.

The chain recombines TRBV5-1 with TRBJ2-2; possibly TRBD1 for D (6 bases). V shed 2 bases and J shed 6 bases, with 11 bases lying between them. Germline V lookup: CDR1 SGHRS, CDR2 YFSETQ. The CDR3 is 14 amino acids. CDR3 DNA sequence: TGCGCCAGCAGCTTTGGGAACAGGGCCGGGGAGCTGTTTTTT. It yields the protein CASSFGNRAGELFF.

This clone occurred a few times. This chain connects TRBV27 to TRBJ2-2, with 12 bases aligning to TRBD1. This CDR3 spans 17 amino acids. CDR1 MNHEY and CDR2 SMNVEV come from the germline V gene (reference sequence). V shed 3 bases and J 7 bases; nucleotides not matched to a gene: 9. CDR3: CASSFFAGTGGLGELFF. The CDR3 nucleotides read TGTGCCAGCAGTTTCTTTGCCGGGACAGGGGGCCTCGGGGAGCTGTTTTTT.

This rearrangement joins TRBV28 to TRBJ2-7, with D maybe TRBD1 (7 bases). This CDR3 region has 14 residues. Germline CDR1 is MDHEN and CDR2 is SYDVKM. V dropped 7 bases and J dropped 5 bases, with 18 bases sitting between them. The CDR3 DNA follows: TGTGCCAGCAATTGGGCAGGGGGGACCCACGAGCAGTACTTC. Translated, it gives CASNWAGGTHEQYF.

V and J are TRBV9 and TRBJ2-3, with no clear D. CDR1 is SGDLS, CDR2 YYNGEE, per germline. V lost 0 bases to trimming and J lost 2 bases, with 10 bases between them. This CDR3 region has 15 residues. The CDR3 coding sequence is TGTGCCAGCAGCGTAGCTACCGTCCACACAGATACGCAGTATTTT. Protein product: CASSVATVHTDTQYF.

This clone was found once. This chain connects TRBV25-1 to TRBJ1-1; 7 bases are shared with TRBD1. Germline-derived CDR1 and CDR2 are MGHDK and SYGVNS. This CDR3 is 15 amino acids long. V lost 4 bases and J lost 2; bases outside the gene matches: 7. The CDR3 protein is CASSGVGQQNTEAFF. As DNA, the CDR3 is TGTGCCAGCAGTGGAGTGGGACAGCAAAACACTGAAGCTTTCTTT.

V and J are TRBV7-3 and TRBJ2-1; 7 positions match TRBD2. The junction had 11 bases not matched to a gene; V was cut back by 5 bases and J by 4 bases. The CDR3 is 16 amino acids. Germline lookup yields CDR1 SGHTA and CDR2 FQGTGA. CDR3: CASSPRGGGGYNEQFF. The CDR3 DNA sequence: TGTGCCAGCAGCCCAAGGGGCGGGGGAGGGTACAATGAGCAGTTCTTC.

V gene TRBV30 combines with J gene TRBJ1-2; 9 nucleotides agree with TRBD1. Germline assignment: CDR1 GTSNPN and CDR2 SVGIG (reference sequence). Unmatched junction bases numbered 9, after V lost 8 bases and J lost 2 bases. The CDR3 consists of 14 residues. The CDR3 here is CARDRAPGNYGYTF. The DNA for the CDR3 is TGTGCCCGGGACAGGGCCCCGGGGAACTATGGCTACACCTTC.

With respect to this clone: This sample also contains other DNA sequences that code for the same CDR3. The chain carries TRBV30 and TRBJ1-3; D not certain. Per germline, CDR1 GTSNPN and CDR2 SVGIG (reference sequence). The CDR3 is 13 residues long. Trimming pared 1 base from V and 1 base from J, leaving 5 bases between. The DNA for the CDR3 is TGTGCCTGGAGTGGAGGGTCTGGAAACACCATATATTTT. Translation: CAWSGGSGNTIYF.

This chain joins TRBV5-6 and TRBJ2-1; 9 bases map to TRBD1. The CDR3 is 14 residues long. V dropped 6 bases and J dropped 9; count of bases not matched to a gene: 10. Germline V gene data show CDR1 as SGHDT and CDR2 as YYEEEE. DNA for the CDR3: TGTGCCAGCATCCCCGGGACAGGGTGGGGTGAGCAGTTCTTC. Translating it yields CASIPGTGWGEQFF.

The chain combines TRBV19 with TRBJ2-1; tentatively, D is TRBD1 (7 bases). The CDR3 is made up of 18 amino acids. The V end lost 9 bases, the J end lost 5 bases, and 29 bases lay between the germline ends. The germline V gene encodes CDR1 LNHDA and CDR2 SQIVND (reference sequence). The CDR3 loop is CASRPSQGGEVGDNEQFF. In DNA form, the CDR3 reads TGTGCCAGCCGCCCGTCCCAGGGGGGTGAGGTGGGCGACAATGAGCAGTTCTTC.

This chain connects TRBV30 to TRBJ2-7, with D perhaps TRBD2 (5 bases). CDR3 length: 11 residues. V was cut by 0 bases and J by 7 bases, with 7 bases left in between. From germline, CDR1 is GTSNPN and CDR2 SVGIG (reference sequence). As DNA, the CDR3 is TGTGCCTGGAGTGTACGCGGGGAGCAGTACTTC. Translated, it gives CAWSVRGEQYF. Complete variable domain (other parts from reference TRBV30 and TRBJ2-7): SQTIHQWPATLVQPVGSPLSLECTVEGTSNPNLYWYRQAAGRGLQLLFYSVGIGQISSEVPQNLSASRPQDRQFILSSKKLLLSDSGFYLCAWSVRGEQYFGPGTRLTVT.

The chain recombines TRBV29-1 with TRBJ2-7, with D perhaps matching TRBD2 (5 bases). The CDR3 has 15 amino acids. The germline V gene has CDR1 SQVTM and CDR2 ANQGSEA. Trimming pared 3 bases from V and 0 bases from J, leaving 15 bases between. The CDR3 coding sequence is TGCAGCGTTGAGACTCCGGGGTCCTTCTCCTACGAGCAGTACTTC. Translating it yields CSVETPGSFSYEQYF.

The CDR3 DNA follows: TGTGCCAGTTCGGGCGGAACTGGAAACACCATATATTTT. Amino acid sequence: CASSGGTGNTIYF. The genes are TRBV2 and TRBJ1-3; D call uncertain. This CDR3 has 13 amino acids. The V gene lost 9 bases and the J gene lost 2 bases, with 11 bases spanning the gap. Looked up from germline, CDR1 is SNHLY and CDR2 is FYNNEI.

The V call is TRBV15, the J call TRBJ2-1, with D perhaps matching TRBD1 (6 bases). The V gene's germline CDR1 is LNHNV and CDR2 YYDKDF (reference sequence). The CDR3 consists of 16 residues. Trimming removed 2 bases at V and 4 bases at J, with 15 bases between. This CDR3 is CATSRSPGTQYNEQFF. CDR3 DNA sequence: TGTGCCACCAGCAGATCCCCTGGGACACAATACAATGAGCAGTTCTTC.

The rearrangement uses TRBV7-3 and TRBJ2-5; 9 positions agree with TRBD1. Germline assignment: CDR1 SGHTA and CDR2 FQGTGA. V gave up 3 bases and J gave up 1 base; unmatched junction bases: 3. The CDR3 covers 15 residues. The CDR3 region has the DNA TGTGCCAGCAGCTTGGGACAGGGCCCCCAAGAGACCCAGTACTTC. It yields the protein CASSLGQGPQETQYF. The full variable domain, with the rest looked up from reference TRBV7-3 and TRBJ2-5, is GAGVSQTPSNKVTEKGKYVELRCDPISGHTALYWYRQSLGQGPEFLIYFQGTGAADDSGLPNDRFFAVRPEGSVSTLKIQRTERGDSAVYLCASSLGQGPQETQYFGPGTRLLVL.